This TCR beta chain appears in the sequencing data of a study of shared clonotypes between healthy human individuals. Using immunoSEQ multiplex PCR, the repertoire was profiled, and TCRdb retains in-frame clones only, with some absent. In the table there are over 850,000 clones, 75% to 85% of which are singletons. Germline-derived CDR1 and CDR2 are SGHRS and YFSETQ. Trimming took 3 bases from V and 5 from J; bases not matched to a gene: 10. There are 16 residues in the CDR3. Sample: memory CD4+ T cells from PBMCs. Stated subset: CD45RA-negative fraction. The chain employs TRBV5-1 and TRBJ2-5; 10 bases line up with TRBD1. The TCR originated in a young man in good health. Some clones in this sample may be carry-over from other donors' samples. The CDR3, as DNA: TGCGCCAGCAGCTCCAGACAGGGGGCGCCGGGGGAGACCCAGTACTTC. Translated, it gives CASSSRQGAPGETQYF. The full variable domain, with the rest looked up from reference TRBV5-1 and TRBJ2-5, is KAGVTQTPRYLIKTRGQQVTLSCSPISGHRSVSWYQQTPGQGLQFLFEYFSETQRNKGNFPGRFSGRQFSNSRSEMNVSTLELGDSALYLCASSSRQGAPGETQYFGPGTRLLVL.